The rows below give T cell receptor beta chains drawn from one sample of a study of CD8 T cells in Susac syndrome. TCRdb re-analysed the immunoSEQ multiplex PCR reads in MiXCR, keeping a single row per CDR3 protein. In the table there are some 160,000 distinct CDR3 sequences, approximately 96% of which are singletons. Sequencing used CD8+ T cells from PBMCs. The source of these receptors is a human donor with multiple sclerosis. Both conserved end residues are part of each CDR3. Each record gives: D gene, clone size, J gene, V gene, CDR3 DNA, CDR3 protein. D genes are given only for firm matches. Rows may omit the clone size; those that give it use once, few, many or a size class.

D: TRBD1; size: -; J: TRBJ1-2; V: TRBV25-1; DNA: TGTGCCAGCAGTCCGGGACAGAGACATGGCTACACCTTC; CDR3: CASSPGQRHGYTF
D: -; size: -; J: TRBJ2-7; V: TRBV28; DNA: TGTGCCAGCAGTTTAAGAGACCGAGGTTACGAGCAGTACTTC; CDR3: CASSLRDRGYEQYF
D: -; size: -; J: TRBJ2-4; V: TRBV28; DNA: TGTGCCAGCAGTCCCTCTACAGAATTGGGCATTCAGTACTTC; CDR3: CASSPSTELGIQYF
D: -; size: -; J: TRBJ2-5; V: TRBV25-1; DNA: TGTGCCAGCAGTGAATTCCGGGGGGAGACCCAGTACTTC; CDR3: CASSEFRGETQYF
D: TRBD1; size: -; J: TRBJ1-2; V: TRBV5-6; DNA: TGTGCCAGCAGCACGGGACAGGAAAGATATGGCTACACCTTC; CDR3: CASSTGQERYGYTF
D: TRBD1; size: few; J: TRBJ2-1; V: TRBV6-5; DNA: TGTGCCAGCAGTTCACCCAGGGGGCGAAATGAGCAGTTCTTC; CDR3: CASSSPRGRNEQFF
D: TRBD2; size: -; J: TRBJ2-3; V: TRBV25-1; DNA: TGTGCCAGCAGTCCCTCGAGCGGGAGCCGCACAGATACGCAGTATTTT; CDR3: CASSPSSGSRTDTQYF
D: -; size: -; J: TRBJ1-2; V: TRBV6-1; DNA: TGTGCCAGCAGCCCCGCCACCTGGGAAGGCTACACCTTC; CDR3: CASSPATWEGYTF
D: TRBD1; size: -; J: TRBJ2-7; V: TRBV25-1; DNA: TGTGCCAGCAGGAGACAGGGGGCCGCGGGAGAGCAGTACTTC; CDR3: CASRRQGAAGEQYF
D: TRBD2; size: once; J: TRBJ2-1; V: TRBV19; DNA: TGTGCCAGTAGTATGGGACTAGCGGGAGCCATTGAGCAGTTCTTC; CDR3: CASSMGLAGAIEQFF
D: -; size: -; J: TRBJ1-2; V: TRBV9; DNA: TGTGCCAGCAGCACGAGACGTTATGGCTACACCTTC; CDR3: CASSTRRYGYTF
D: -; size: -; J: TRBJ1-1; V: TRBV28; DNA: TGTGCCAGCGCTTTACAGTCAGACACTGAAGCTTTCTTT; CDR3: CASALQSDTEAFF
D: -; size: -; J: TRBJ1-2; V: TRBV19; DNA: TGTGCCAGTAGATCTCAGGGAGTCTATGGCTACACCTTC; CDR3: CASRSQGVYGYTF
D: TRBD1; size: -; J: TRBJ1-2; V: TRBV28; DNA: TGTGCCAGCAGTGACCCGGGACAGGGGAACTATGGCTACACCTTC; CDR3: CASSDPGQGNYGYTF
D: -; size: -; J: TRBJ2-1; V: TRBV28; DNA: TGTGCCAGCAGTTTCAGACAGAATGAGCAGTTCTTC; CDR3: CASSFRQNEQFF
D: -; size: -; J: TRBJ2-1; V: TRBV7-8; DNA: TGTGCCAGCAGCATCGGGTCCACCTACAATGAGCAGTTCTTC; CDR3: CASSIGSTYNEQFF
D: TRBD1; size: -; J: TRBJ1-2; V: TRBV20-1; DNA: TGCAGTGCTAGAGAAAGGGACAGGCTCTCCCCTAACTATGGCTACACCTTC; CDR3: CSARERDRLSPNYGYTF
D: TRBD1; size: -; J: TRBJ2-3; V: TRBV24-1; DNA: TGTGCCACCACCCTCCTCGGGACAGTTAGCACAGATACGCAGTATTTT; CDR3: CATTLLGTVSTDTQYF
D: -; size: -; J: TRBJ2-5; V: TRBV6-1; DNA: TGTGCCAGCATCGGGACACCCCAAGAGACCCAGTACTTC; CDR3: CASIGTPQETQYF
D: TRBD2; size: -; J: TRBJ2-1; V: TRBV12-3/TRBV12-4; DNA: TGTGCCAGCAGTTTCAGACTAGCGGGAGCCCATGAGCAGTTCTTC; CDR3: CASSFRLAGAHEQFF
D: -; size: once; J: TRBJ1-2; V: TRBV20-1; DNA: TGCAGTGCTAGAGCAACATGGTGGTATGGCTACACCTTC; CDR3: CSARATWWYGYTF
D: -; size: -; J: TRBJ2-1; V: TRBV30; DNA: TGTGCCTGGAGGGTCAGAGGTGAGCAGTTCTTC; CDR3: CAWRVRGEQFF
D: TRBD2; size: -; J: TRBJ2-1; V: TRBV5-1; DNA: TGCGCCAGCAGCGGGGGAGGGTACAATGAGCAGTTCTTC; CDR3: CASSGGGYNEQFF
D: -; size: -; J: TRBJ1-2; V: TRBV29-1; DNA: TGCAGCGTTGGCCCTCGGGCGCAGGGCGGCTACACCTTC; CDR3: CSVGPRAQGGYTF
D: -; size: -; J: TRBJ2-1; V: TRBV29-1; DNA: TGCAGCGGGAGAGGGACAATCTTAAACAATGAGCAGTTCTTC; CDR3: CSGRGTILNNEQFF
D: -; size: once; J: TRBJ2-7; V: TRBV27; DNA: TGTGCCACCACCGGGACGATGGACGTTGGCGAGCAGTACTTC; CDR3: CATTGTMDVGEQYF
D: TRBD1; size: -; J: TRBJ2-2; V: TRBV3-1; DNA: TGTGCCAGCAGCCAACAGGGGGAAAGTACCGGGGAGCTGTTTTTT; CDR3: CASSQQGESTGELFF
D: -; size: -; J: TRBJ1-1; V: TRBV29-1; DNA: TGCAGTGGGACATCCATGAACACTGAAGCTTTCTTT; CDR3: CSGTSMNTEAFF
D: -; size: -; J: TRBJ1-2; V: TRBV28; DNA: TGTGCCAGCAGTTTCCTTGGCGGGCAGGGCAACGGCTACACCTTC; CDR3: CASSFLGGQGNGYTF
D: TRBD1; size: -; J: TRBJ1-1; V: TRBV15; DNA: TGTGCCACCAGCAAATTTGGTATTGGACAGGGAAGTATGAACACTGAAGCTTTCTTT; CDR3: CATSKFGIGQGSMNTEAFF
D: -; size: once; J: TRBJ2-1; V: TRBV20-1; DNA: TGCAGTGCTGGCCCTCTAGCGAGGAGCTCCTACAATGAGCAGTTCTTC; CDR3: CSAGPLARSSYNEQFF
D: -; size: -; J: TRBJ2-7; V: TRBV15; DNA: TGTGCCACCTCGGTTGGGGCTGGCGAGCAGTACTTC; CDR3: CATSVGAGEQYF
D: TRBD1; size: -; J: TRBJ2-7; V: TRBV19; DNA: TGTGCCAGTAGTACCAGGACAGGGGACGAGCAGTACTTC; CDR3: CASSTRTGDEQYF
D: TRBD1; size: -; J: TRBJ2-7; V: TRBV29-1; DNA: TGCAGCGTTGGCCTCACAGGGGGCGCAGGTTACGAGCAGTACTTC; CDR3: CSVGLTGGAGYEQYF
D: TRBD1; size: -; J: TRBJ2-7; V: TRBV5-6; DNA: TGTGCCAGCAGCCGGACCCCTGGGACAGGGGACCCCTACGAGCAGTACTTC; CDR3: CASSRTPGTGDPYEQYF
D: -; size: -; J: TRBJ2-3; V: TRBV5-1; DNA: TGCGCCAGCAGCTCCAAGGGCCCCGATACGCAGTATTTT; CDR3: CASSSKGPDTQYF
D: TRBD2; size: -; J: TRBJ2-1; V: TRBV24-1; DNA: TGTGCCACCAGTGCAGCGGGAACTTCCTACAATGAGCAGTTCTTC; CDR3: CATSAAGTSYNEQFF
D: TRBD2; size: -; J: TRBJ2-5; V: TRBV3-1; DNA: TGTGCCAGCAGCCAAGTCCTAGCGGGGTACCAAGAGACCCAGTACTTC; CDR3: CASSQVLAGYQETQYF
D: -; size: -; J: TRBJ2-4; V: TRBV9; DNA: TGTGCCAGCAGCGTACGAGGAGGAGCCAAAAACATTCAGTACTTC; CDR3: CASSVRGGAKNIQYF
D: TRBD1; size: -; J: TRBJ1-1; V: TRBV11-2; DNA: TGTGCCAGCAGCCCAGCCGGGACAGGGAATGAAGCTTTCTTT; CDR3: CASSPAGTGNEAFF